Sequencing of this TCR beta chain was carried out in a study of T-cell reconstitution after alpha-beta-depleted transplantation in children (dated by TCRdb to the mid-2010s). At the level of the whole study: T-cell immune reconstitution after TCRalphabeta/CD19-depleted allogeneic hematopoietic cell transplantation in children was quantitatively tracked in the study by means of TCR repertoire profiling.

V is cut by 2 bases and J by 5 bases, and the space between the germline ends is 12 bases. The CDR3 sequence holds 15 residues, the cysteine and phenylalanine included. Kept here is only the CDR3 DNA, which spans 45 bases and is read in frame from base 1. The germline V gene encodes CDR1 MRHNA and CDR2 SNTAGT. The protocol used for the library was PCR. Sequencer: Illumina HiSeq 2500. To normalize quantification of the TCRbeta repertoire, the TCR libraries were built with molecular barcoding that relied on unique molecular identifiers. TCRdb applied fastp at Q25 and MiXCR to the public reads, then kept only in-frame beta chains. Every distinct CDR3 protein forms one entry, paired with its most common genes and DNA. The sample includes approximately 590,000 distinct CDR3 sequences, with about 11% observed a single time. Roughly 3.9% of the sample lies in the top ten. This clonotype was seen at least ten times. The target of this receptor is not known. There are no base qualities to consult, and no much larger clone falls within one base.

The sequenced sample was PBMCs from the stem cell graft donor, obtained from the stem cell graft. The sequence is built from TRBV6-4 and TRBJ2-2, with the identity of the D gene unclear. The sequence derives from a human donor who donated a stem cell graft to a child with acute myeloid leukemia. Here is the DNA: TGTGCCAGCAGTGACCATACCCGAGATACCGGGGAGCTGTTTTTT. It encodes CASSDHTRDTGELFF.